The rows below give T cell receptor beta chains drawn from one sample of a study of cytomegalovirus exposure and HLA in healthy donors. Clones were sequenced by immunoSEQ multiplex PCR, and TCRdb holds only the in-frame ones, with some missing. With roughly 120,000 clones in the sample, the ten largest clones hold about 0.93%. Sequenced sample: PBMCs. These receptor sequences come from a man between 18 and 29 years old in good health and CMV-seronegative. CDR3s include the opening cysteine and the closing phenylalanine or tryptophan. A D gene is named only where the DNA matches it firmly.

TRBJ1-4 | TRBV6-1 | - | CASTPIWGEKLFF | TGTGCCAGCACTCCGATTTGGGGCGAAAAACTGTTTTTT
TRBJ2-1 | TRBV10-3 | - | CAISDRLSGLSYNEQFF | TGTGCCATCAGTGATCGATTGAGCGGGCTCTCCTACAATGAGCAGTTCTTC
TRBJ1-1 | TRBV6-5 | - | CASSYEGGRFPEAFF | TGTGCCAGCAGTTACGAGGGGGGGCGGTTTCCTGAAGCTTTCTTT
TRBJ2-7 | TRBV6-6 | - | CASSSQYEQYF | TGTGCCAGCAGTTCCCAATACGAGCAGTACTTC
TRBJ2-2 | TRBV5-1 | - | CASSPTATSNTGELFF | TGCGCCAGCAGCCCGACTGCAACCTCGAACACCGGGGAGCTGTTTTTT
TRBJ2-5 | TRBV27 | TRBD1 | CASSLRPVTGLGETQYF | TGTGCCAGCAGTTTACGACCCGTGACAGGGTTGGGAGAGACCCAGTACTTC
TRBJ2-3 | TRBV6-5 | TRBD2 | CASSYGGGKADTQYF | TGTGCCAGCAGTTATGGGGGGGGAAAGGCAGATACGCAGTATTTT
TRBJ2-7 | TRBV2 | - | CASSEKAAYYEQYF | TGTGCCAGCAGTGAGAAGGCGGCTTACTACGAGCAGTACTTC
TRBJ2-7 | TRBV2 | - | CANSEQVSYEQYF | TGTGCCAACTCGGAACAGGTATCCTACGAGCAGTACTTC
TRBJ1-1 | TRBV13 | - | CASSPRLGRGEPFF | TGTGCCAGCAGCCCCCGCCTGGGCAGGGGAGAGCCTTTCTTT
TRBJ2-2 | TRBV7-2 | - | CASSLSSSAGELFF | TGTGCCAGCAGTCTCTCTAGCTCGGCCGGGGAGCTGTTTTTT
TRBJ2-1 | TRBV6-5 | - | CASSYSPRTSHNEQFF | TGTGCCAGCAGTTACTCTCCGAGAACGAGTCACAATGAGCAGTTCTTC
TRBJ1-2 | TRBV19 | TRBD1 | CASRRDSEYYGYTF | TGTGCCAGTAGAAGGGACAGCGAATACTATGGCTACACCTTC
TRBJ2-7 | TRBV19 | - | CASSMTRRQTYEQYF | TGTGCCAGTAGTATGACCCGTAGACAGACCTACGAGCAGTACTTC
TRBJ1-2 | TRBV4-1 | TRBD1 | CASSQDRASNYGYTF | TGCGCCAGCAGCCAGGACAGGGCATCTAACTATGGCTACACCTTC
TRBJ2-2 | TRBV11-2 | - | CASSPRSVTGELFF | TGTGCCAGCAGCCCCCGTAGCGTCACCGGGGAGCTGTTTTTT
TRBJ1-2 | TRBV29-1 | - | CSVTDYYGYTF | TGCAGCGTGACAGACTACTATGGCTACACCTTC
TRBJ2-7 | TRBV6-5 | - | CASSLLDTYEQYF | TGTGCCAGCAGCCTTTTGGACACCTACGAGCAGTACTTC
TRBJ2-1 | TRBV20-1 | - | CSARGGGEQFF | TGCAGTGCTAGAGGAGGGGGTGAGCAGTTCTTC
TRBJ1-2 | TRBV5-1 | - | CASSPLTGGNYGYTF | TGCGCCAGCAGCCCTCTGACAGGAGGTAACTATGGCTACACCTTC
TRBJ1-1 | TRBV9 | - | CASSAGGGMNTEAFF | TGTGCCAGCAGCGCGGGAGGTGGCATGAACACTGAAGCTTTCTTT
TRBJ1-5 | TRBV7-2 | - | CASSLREGQPQHF | TGTGCCAGCAGCTTACGGGAGGGGCAGCCCCAGCATTTT
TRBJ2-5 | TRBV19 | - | CASSETGETQYF | TGTGCCAGTAGTGAGACGGGAGAGACCCAGTACTTC
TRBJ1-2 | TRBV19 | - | CASRPARGSGYTF | TGTGCCTCCAGGCCAGCCAGGGGAAGTGGCTACACCTTC
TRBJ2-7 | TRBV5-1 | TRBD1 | CASSLTGQGAYEQYF | TGCGCCAGCAGCTTGACGGGACAGGGGGCCTACGAGCAGTACTTC
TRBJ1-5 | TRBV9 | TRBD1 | CASSAGGDLQPQHF | TGTGCCAGCAGCGCAGGGGGCGATTTGCAGCCCCAGCATTTT
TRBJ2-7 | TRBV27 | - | CASSSRISYEQYF | TGTGCCAGCAGTTCCAGGATCTCCTACGAGCAGTACTTC
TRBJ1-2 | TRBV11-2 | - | CASSLSGDYGYTF | TGTGCCAGCAGCTTAAGCGGGGACTATGGCTACACCTTC
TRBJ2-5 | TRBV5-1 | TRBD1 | CASSLSWDSQETQYF | TGCGCCAGCAGCTTATCCTGGGACAGCCAAGAGACCCAGTACTTC
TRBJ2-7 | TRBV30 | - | CAWSVKEGAGQYF | TGTGCCTGGAGTGTAAAAGAGGGCGCGGGGCAGTACTTC